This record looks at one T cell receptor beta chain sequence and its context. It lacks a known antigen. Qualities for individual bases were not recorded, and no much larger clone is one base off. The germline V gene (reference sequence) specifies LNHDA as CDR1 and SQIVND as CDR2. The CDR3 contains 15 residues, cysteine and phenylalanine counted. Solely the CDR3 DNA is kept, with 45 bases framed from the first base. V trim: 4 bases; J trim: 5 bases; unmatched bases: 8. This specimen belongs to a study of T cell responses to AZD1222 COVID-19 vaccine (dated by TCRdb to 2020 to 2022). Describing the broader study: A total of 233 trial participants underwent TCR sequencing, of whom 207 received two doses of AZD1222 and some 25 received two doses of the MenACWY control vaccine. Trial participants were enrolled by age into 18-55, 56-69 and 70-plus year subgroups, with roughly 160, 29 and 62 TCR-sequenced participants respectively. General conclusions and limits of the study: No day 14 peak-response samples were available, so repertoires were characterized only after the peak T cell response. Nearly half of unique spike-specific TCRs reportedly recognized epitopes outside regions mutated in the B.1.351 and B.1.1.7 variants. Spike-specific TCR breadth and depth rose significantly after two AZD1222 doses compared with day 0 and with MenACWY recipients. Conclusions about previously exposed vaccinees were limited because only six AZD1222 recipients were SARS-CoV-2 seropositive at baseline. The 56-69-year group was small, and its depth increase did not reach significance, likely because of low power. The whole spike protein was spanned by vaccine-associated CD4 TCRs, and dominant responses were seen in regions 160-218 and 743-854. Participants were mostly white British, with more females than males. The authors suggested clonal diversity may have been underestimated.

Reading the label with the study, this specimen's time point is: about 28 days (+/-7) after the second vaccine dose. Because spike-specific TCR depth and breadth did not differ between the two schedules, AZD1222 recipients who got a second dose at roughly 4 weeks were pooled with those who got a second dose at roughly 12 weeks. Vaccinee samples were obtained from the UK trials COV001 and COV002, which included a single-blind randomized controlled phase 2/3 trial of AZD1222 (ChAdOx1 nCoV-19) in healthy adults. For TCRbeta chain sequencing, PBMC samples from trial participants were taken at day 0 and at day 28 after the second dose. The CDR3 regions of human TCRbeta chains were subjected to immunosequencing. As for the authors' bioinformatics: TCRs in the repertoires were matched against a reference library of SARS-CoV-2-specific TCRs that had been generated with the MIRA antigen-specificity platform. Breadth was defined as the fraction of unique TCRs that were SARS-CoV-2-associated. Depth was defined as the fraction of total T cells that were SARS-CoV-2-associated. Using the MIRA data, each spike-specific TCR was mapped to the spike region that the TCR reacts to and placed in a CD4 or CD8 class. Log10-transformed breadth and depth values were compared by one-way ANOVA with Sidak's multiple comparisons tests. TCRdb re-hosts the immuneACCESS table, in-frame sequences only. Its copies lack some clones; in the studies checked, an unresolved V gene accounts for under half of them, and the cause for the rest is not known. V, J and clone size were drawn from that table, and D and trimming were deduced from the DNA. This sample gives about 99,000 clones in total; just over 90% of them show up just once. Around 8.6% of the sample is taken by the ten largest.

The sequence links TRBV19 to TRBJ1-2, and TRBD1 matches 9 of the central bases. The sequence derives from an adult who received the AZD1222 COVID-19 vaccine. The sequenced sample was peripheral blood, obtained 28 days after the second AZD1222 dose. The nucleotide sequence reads TGTGCCAGTAGTAGGCAAACAGGGGGCGCATATGGCTACACCTTC. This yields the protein CASSRQTGGAYGYTF. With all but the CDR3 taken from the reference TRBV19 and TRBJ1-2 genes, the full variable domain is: DGGITQSPKYLFRKEGQNVTLSCEQNLNHDAMYWYRQDPGQGLRLIYYSQIVNDFQKGDIAEGYSVSREKKESFPLTVTSAQKNPTAFYLCASSRQTGGAYGYTFGSGTRLTVV.